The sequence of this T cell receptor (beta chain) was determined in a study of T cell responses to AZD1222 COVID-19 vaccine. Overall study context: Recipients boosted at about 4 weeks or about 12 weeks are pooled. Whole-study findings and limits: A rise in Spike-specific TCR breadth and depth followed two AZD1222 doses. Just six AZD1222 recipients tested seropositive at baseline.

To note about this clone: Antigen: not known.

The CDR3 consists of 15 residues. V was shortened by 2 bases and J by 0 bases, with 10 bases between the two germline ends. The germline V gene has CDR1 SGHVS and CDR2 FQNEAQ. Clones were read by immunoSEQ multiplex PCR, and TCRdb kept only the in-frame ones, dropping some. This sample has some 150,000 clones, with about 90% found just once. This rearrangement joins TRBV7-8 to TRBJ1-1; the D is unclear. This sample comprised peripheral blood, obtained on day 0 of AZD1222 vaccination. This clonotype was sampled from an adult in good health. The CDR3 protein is CASSLSMAMNTEAFF. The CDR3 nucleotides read TGTGCCAGCAGCTTAAGTATGGCGATGAACACTGAAGCTTTCTTT.